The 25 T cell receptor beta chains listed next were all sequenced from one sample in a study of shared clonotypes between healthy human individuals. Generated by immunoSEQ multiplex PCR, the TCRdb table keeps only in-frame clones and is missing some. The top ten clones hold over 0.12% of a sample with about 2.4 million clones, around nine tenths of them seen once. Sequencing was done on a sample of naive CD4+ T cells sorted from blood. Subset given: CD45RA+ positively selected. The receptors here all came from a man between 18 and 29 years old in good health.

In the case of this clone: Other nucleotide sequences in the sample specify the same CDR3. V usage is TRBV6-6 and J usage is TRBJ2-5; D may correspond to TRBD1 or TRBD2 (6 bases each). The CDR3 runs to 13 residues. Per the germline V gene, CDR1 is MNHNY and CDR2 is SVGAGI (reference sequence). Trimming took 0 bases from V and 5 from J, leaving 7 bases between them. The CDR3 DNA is TGTGCCAGCAGTTACTCAGGGGGGGAGACCCAGTACTTC. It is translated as CASSYSGGETQYF.

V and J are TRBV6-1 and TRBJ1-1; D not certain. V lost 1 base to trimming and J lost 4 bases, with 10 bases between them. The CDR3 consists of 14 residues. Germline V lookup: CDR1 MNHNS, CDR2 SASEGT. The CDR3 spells CASSEGSLATEAFF. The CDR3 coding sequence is TGTGCCAGCAGTGAAGGGAGTCTGGCCACTGAAGCTTTCTTT.

Here the CDR3 reads CASSPTPDRDTGELFF. CDR3 sequence (DNA): TGTGCCAGCAGTCCTACCCCGGACAGGGACACCGGGGAGCTGTTTTTT. The chain uses TRBV28 and TRBJ2-2; 8 positions agree with TRBD1. The CDR3 length is 16 residues. Germline values: CDR1 MDHEN, CDR2 SYDVKM. The V segment lost 5 bases and the J segment 3 bases; nucleotides outside the gene matches: 8.

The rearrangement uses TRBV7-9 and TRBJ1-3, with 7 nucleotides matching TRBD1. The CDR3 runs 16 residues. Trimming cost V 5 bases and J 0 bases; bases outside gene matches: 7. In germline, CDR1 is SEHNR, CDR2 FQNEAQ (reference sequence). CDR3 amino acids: CASSVDRASSGNTIYF. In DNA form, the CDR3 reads TGTGCCAGCAGCGTCGACAGGGCGAGCTCTGGAAACACCATATATTTT.

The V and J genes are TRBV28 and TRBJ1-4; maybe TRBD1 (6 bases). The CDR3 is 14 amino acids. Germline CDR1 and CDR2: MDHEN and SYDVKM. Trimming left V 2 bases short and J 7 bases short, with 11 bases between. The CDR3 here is CASSLGTSLEKLFF. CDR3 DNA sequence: TGTGCCAGCAGTTTAGGGACATCACTTGAAAAACTGTTTTTT.

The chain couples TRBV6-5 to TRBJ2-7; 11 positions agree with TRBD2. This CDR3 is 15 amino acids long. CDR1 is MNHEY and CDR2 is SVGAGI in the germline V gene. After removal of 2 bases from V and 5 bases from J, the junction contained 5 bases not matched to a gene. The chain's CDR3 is CASSYDSGRANEQYF. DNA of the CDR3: TGTGCCAGCAGTTACGATAGCGGGAGGGCCAACGAGCAGTACTTC.

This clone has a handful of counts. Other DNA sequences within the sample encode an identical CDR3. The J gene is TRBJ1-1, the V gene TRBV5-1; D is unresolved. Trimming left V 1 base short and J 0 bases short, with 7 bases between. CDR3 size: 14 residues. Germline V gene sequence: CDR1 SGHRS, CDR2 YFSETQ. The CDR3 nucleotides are TGCGCCAGCAGCTTGCAGGTCATGAACACTGAAGCTTTCTTT. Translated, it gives CASSLQVMNTEAFF.

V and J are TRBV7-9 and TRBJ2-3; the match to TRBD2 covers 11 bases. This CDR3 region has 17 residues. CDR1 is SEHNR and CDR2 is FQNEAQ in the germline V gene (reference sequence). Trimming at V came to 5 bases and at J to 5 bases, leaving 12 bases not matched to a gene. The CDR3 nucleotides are TGTGCCAGCAGCCCGATCGGGACTAGCGGACAAGGAGATACGCAGTATTTT. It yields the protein CASSPIGTSGQGDTQYF.

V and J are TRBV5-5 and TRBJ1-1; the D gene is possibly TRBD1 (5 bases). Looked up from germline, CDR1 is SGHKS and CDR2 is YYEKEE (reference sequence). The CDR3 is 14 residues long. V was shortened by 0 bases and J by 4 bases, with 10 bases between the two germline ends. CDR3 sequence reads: CASSLAGEITEAFF. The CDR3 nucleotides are TGTGCCAGCAGCTTGGCGGGGGAAATCACTGAAGCTTTCTTT.

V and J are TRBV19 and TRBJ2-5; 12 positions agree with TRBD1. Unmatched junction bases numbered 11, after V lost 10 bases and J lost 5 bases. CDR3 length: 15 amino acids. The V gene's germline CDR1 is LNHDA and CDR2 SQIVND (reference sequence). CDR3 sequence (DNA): TGTGCCACGGGGACCGGGACAGGGGGCCGCGAGACCCAGTACTTC. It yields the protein CATGTGTGGRETQYF.

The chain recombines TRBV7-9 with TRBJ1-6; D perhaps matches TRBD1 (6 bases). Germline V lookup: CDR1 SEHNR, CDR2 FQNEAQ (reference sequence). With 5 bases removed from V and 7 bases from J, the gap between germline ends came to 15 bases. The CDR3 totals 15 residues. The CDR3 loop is CASSKVTGGNSPLHF. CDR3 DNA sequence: TGTGCCAGCAGCAAAGTGACAGGAGGAAATTCACCCCTCCACTTT.

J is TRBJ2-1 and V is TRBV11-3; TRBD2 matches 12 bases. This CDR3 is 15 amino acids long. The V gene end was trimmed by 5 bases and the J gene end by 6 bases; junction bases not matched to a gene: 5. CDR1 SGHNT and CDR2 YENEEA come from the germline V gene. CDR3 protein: CASSHPSGGANEQFF. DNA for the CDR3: TGTGCCAGCAGCCACCCTAGCGGGGGGGCCAATGAGCAGTTCTTC.

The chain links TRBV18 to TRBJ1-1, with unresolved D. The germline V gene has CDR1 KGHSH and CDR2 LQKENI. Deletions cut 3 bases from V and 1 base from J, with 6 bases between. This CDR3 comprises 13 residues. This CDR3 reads CASSPYKNTEAFF. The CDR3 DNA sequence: TGTGCCAGCTCACCGTACAAGAACACTGAAGCTTTCTTT.

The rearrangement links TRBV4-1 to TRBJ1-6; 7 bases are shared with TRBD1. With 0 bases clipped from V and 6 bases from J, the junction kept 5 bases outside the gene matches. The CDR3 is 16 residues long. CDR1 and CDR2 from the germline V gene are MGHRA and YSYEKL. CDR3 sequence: CASSQEGGYGNSPLHF. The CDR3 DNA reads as TGCGCCAGCAGCCAAGAAGGGGGCTATGGTAATTCACCCCTCCACTTT.

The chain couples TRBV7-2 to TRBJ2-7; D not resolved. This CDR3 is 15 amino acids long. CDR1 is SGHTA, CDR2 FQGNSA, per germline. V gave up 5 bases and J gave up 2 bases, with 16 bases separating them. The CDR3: CASSRAAGSTYEQYF. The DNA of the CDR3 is TGTGCCAGCAGCCGGGCGGCAGGATCTACCTACGAGCAGTACTTC.

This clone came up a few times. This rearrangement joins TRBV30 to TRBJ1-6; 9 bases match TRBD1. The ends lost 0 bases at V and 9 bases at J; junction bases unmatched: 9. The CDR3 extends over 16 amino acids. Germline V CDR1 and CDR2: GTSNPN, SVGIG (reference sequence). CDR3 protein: CAWSVRRGQGGSPLHF. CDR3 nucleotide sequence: TGTGCCTGGAGTGTTAGGAGGGGACAGGGAGGTTCACCCCTCCACTTT.

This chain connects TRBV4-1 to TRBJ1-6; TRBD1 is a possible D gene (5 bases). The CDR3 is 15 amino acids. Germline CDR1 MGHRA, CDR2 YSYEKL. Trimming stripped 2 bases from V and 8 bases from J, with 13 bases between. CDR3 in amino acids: CASSQLGKGHSPLHF. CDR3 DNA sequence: TGCGCCAGCAGCCAACTGGGAAAGGGACATTCACCCCTCCACTTT.

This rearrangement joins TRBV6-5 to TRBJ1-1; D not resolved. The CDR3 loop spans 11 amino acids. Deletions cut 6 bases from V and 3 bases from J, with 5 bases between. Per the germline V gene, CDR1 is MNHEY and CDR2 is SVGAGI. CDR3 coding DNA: TGTGCCAGCAGGAGGCACACTGAAGCTTTCTTT. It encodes CASRRHTEAFF.

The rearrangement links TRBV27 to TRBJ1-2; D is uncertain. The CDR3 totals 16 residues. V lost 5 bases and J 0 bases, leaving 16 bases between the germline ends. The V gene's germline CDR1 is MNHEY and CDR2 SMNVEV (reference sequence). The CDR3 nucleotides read TGTGCCAGCAGTCCCCTAATGTGGAGGACTAACTATGGCTACACCTTC. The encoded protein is CASSPLMWRTNYGYTF.

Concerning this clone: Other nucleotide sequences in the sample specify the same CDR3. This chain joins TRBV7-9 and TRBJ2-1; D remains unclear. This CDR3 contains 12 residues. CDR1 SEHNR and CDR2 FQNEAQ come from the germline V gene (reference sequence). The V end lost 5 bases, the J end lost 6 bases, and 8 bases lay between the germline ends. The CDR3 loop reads CASSLTINEQFF. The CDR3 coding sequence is TGTGCCAGCAGCCTGACAATCAATGAGCAGTTCTTC. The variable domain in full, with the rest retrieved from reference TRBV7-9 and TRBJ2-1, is DTGVSQNPRHKITKRGQNVTFRCDPISEHNRLYWYRQTLGQGPEFLTYFQNEAQLEKSRLLSDRFSAERPKGSFSTLEIQRTEQGDSAMYLCASSLTINEQFFGPGTRLTVL.

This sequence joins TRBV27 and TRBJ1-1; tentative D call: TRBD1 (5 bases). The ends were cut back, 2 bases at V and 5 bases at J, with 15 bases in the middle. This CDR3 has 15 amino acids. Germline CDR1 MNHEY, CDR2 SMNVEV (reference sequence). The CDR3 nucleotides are TGTGCCAGCAGTTTAACCGGGGACGGGTGGACTGAAGCTTTCTTT. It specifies CASSLTGDGWTEAFF.

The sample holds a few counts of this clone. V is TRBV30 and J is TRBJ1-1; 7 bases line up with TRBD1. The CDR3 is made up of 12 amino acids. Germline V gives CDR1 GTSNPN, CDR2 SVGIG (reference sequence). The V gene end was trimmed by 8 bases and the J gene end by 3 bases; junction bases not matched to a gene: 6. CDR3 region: CAGNQGDTEAFF. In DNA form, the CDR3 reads TGTGCCGGGAACCAGGGGGACACTGAAGCTTTCTTT. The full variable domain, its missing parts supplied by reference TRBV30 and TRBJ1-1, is SQTIHQWPATLVQPVGSPLSLECTVEGTSNPNLYWYRQAAGRGLQLLFYSVGIGQISSEVPQNLSASRPQDRQFILSSKKLLLSDSGFYLCAGNQGDTEAFFGQGTRLTVV.

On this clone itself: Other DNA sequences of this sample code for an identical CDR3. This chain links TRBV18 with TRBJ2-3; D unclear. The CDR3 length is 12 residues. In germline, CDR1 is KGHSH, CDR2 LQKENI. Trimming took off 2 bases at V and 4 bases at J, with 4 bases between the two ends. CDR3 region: CASSPGADTQYF. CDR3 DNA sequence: TGTGCCAGCTCACCAGGGGCAGATACGCAGTATTTT.

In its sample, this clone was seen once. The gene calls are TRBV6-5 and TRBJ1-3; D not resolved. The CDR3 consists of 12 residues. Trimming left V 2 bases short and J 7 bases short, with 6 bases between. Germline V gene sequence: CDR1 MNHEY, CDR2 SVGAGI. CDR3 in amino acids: CASSYLPNTIYF. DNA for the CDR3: TGTGCCAGCAGTTACCTCCCGAACACCATATATTTT.

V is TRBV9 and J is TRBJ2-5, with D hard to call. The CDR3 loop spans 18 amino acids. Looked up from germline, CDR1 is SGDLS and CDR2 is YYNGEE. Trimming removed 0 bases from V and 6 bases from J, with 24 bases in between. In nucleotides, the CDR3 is TGTGCCAGCAGCGTAGTATGTTTGGGGTGGGCTGTTTGGAAGACCCAGTACTTC. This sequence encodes CASSVVCLGWAVWKTQYF.